This T cell receptor (beta chain) stems from a study of shared clonotypes between healthy human individuals. Repertoires were generated with immunoSEQ multiplex PCR, while TCRdb's copy carries only in-frame clones and drops some. The sample lists 2 million to 2.5 million clones; around 95% were seen once. The CDR3 covers 15 residues. V lost 7 bases to trimming and J lost 2 bases, with 18 bases between them. CDR1 and CDR2 (germline): SEHNR, FQNEAQ (reference sequence). The source of this sequence is a man in his late teens or twenties in good health. Input material: naive CD4+ T cells sorted from blood. Subset given: CD45RA+ positively selected. The chain uses TRBV7-9 and TRBJ2-7, with D uncertain. The CDR3 sequence is CASTSGSPLPYEQYF. The CDR3 DNA is TGTGCCAGCACGTCTGGAAGCCCATTACCCTACGAGCAGTACTTC. Full variable domain (rest looked up from reference TRBV7-9 and TRBJ2-7): DTGVSQNPRHKITKRGQNVTFRCDPISEHNRLYWYRQTLGQGPEFLTYFQNEAQLEKSRLLSDRFSAERPKGSFSTLEIQRTEQGDSAMYLCASTSGSPLPYEQYFGPGTRLTVT.